A single sample is the source of the 12 T cell receptor beta chains below, sequenced in a study of CD4+ T cells in melanoma. The table came from immunoSEQ multiplex PCR; TCRdb's copy has only in-frame clones and leaves some out. The sample has roughly 21,000 clones, about three quarters seen once. The origin of the receptors is a human donor with melanoma.

This rearrangement joins TRBV6-5 to TRBJ1-6; 7 bases are a match to TRBD1. After removal of 6 bases from V and 9 bases from J, the junction contained 8 bases not matched to a gene. CDR1 is MNHEY and CDR2 is SVGAGI in the germline V gene. This CDR3 spans 14 amino acids. Here the CDR3 reads CASRNRGSSSPLHF. CDR3 coding DNA: TGTGCCAGCAGAAACAGGGGATCAAGTTCACCCCTCCACTTT.

V gene TRBV6-6 combines with J gene TRBJ2-5, with D maybe TRBD1 (6 bases). The CDR3 is 13 amino acids. Trimming removed 7 bases from V and 2 bases from J, with 11 bases in between. The V gene's germline CDR1 is MNHNY and CDR2 SVGAGI (reference sequence). The CDR3 nucleotides are TGTGCCAGCACCAGCGGACAGCAAGAGACCCAGTACTTC. It translates to CASTSGQQETQYF.

This clone was seen a few times. J is TRBJ2-3 and V is TRBV9; 9 nucleotides align to TRBD2. The CDR3 consists of 16 residues. V lost 1 base and J lost 2; bases outside the gene matches: 5. Germline V gene lookup returns CDR1 SGDLS and CDR2 YYNGEE. The CDR3 is CASSVTGTSHTDTQYF. The CDR3 nucleotides read TGTGCCAGCAGCGTAACCGGGACTAGCCACACAGATACGCAGTATTTT. Combining the CDR3 with reference TRBV9 and TRBJ2-3 gives the whole variable domain DSGVTQTPKHLITATGQRVTLRCSPRSGDLSVYWYQQSLDQGLQFLIQYYNGEERAKGNILERFSAQQFPDLHSELNLSSLELGDSALYFCASSVTGTSHTDTQYFGPGTRLTVL.

This chain uses TRBV10-3 with TRBJ2-3; perhaps TRBD1 as D (6 bases). The CDR3 runs 14 residues. Deletions cut 10 bases from V and 2 bases from J, with 16 bases between. CDR1 and CDR2 (germline): ENHRY, SYGVKD. CDR3 in amino acids: CATMGQGTTDTQYF. CDR3 in DNA: TGTGCCACTATGGGACAAGGGACCACAGATACGCAGTATTTT.

This clone appeared a few times. The rearrangement uses TRBV2 and TRBJ2-7; perhaps TRBD1 as D (6 bases). Trimming removed 3 bases from V and 5 bases from J, with 14 bases in between. Germline V gene lookup returns CDR1 SNHLY and CDR2 FYNNEI. The CDR3 sequence is 14 residues long. The CDR3, as DNA: TGTGCCAGCAGTGATTATTTCTCAGGGGACGAGCAGTACTTC. Residues: CASSDYFSGDEQYF.

The V call is TRBV7-2, the J call TRBJ2-5; 13 bases align to TRBD2. The trim removed 5 bases at V and 5 bases at J, leaving 14 bases unmatched. Germline CDR1 reads SGHTA; CDR2 reads FQGNSA. CDR3 size: 18 residues. For the CDR3, the DNA is TGTGCCAGCAGCCCCGACGACGGGACTAGCGGGGTGGGGGAGACCCAGTACTTC. Translating it yields CASSPDDGTSGVGETQYF.

This clone was picked up one time. At one end the junction does not follow the germline gene, possibly because of a read error. The CDR3 DNA reads as TGTACCAGCAGTTATGCTGTGGGCGGTGGCCCAGATACGCAGTATTTT. As protein: CTSSYAVGGGPDTQYF. The V and J genes are TRBV6-6 and TRBJ2-3, with D unresolved. Germline CDR1 MNHNY, CDR2 SVGAGI (reference sequence). The CDR3 sequence is 16 residues long.

This clone was counted between two and nine times. The rearrangement uses TRBV4-1 and TRBJ1-2; 10 bases are a match to TRBD1. From germline, CDR1 is MGHRA and CDR2 YSYEKL. The CDR3 is 16 residues long. J lost 3 bases, V lost 0 bases, and 4 bases had no gene match. CDR3 in DNA: TGCGCCAGCAGCCAAGATGGGGGACAGGGGTACTATGGCTACACCTTC. It is translated as CASSQDGGQGYYGYTF.

The chain uses TRBV19 and TRBJ1-2; no reliable D call. This CDR3 has 16 residues. Germline CDR1 and CDR2: LNHDA and SQIVND (reference sequence). Between the trimmed V and J ends, which lost 3 bases and 6 bases, there was a span of 20 bases. The CDR3 coding sequence is TGTGCCAGTAGTATGCTCCCCGACAAGCCCTACCATGGCTACACCTTC. Amino acid sequence: CASSMLPDKPYHGYTF.

J is TRBJ2-7 and V is TRBV6-1; maybe TRBD1 (6 bases). Germline V gene data show CDR1 as MNHNS and CDR2 as SASEGT. The CDR3 runs to 15 residues. The germline V and J ends were trimmed by 10 bases and 0 bases, with 19 bases remaining between them. CDR3 nucleotides: TGTGCCACGACTCGGACGAACAGGGACTCCTACGAGCAGTACTTC. Its protein is CATTRTNRDSYEQYF.

The CDR3 DNA reads as TGTGCCAGCAGCCTAGATGCTATGTTCGGCCAACGTCGGACCTTC. Its protein product is CASSLDAMFGQRRTF. The gene calls are TRBV14 and TRBJ1-2; D uncertain. Germline V gene lookup returns CDR1 SGHDN and CDR2 FVKESK. The CDR3 sequence is 15 residues long. Trimming removed 4 bases from V and 14 bases from J, with 26 bases in between. Using reference TRBV14 and TRBJ1-2 for the parts outside the CDR3, the full variable domain is EAGVTQFPSHSVIEKGQTVTLRCDPISGHDNLYWYRRVMGKEIKFLLHFVKESKQDESGMPNNRFLAERTGGTYSTLKVQPAELEDSGVYFCASSLDAMFGQRRTFGSGTRLTVV.

In this sample, this clone turned up a few times. The chain is built from TRBV5-8 and TRBJ2-6; D possibly corresponds to TRBD2 (5 bases). V was shortened by 6 bases and J by 0 bases, with 16 bases between the two germline ends. This CDR3 has 17 amino acids. Germline V gene data show CDR1 as SGHTS and CDR2 as YDEGEE. The CDR3 DNA reads as TGTGCCAGCACCCTCGGACTCTCGCCCTCTGGGGCCAACGTCCTGACTTTC. It specifies CASTLGLSPSGANVLTF.